The present entry profiles one T cell receptor (beta chain) with its context. The germline V and J ends were trimmed by 8 bases and 1 base, with 6 bases remaining between them. Per the germline V gene, CDR1 is ENHRY and CDR2 is SYGVKD. This CDR3 region has 12 residues. Using immunoSEQ multiplex PCR, the repertoire was profiled, and TCRdb retains in-frame clones only, with some absent. The repertoire holds approximately 130,000 clones, with under 95% as singletons. This sample was included in a study of T cell responses to AZD1222 COVID-19 vaccine. The TCR originated in an adult in good health. This material consisted of peripheral blood, taken on day 0 of AZD1222 vaccination. The genes are TRBV10-3 and TRBJ1-5; unclear D gene. The CDR3 region is CAIAKSNQPQHF. The CDR3 bases are TGTGCCATCGCCAAGAGCAATCAGCCCCAGCATTTT.